These T cell receptor beta chains were read from a single sample in a study of blood T cell repertoires in COVID-19. This table comes from immunoSEQ multiplex PCR, and its TCRdb copy is limited to in-frame clones, with some not included. The data show about 18,000 clones, roughly 93% seen once. Sample: peripheral blood. Receptor source: a human donor in a cohort sampled during active COVID-19. Each CDR3 is given with its conserved first and last residue. D genes are given only for firm matches. The size of a clone is reported for some rows only, either as once, few or many, or as a class for expanded clones.

V gene: TRBV6-6; clone size: NA; D gene: NA; J gene: TRBJ1-5; CDR3 DNA: TGTGCCAGCAGAGACACGGGGGGCCTCGGGCCCCAGCATTTT; CDR3 protein: CASRDTGGLGPQHF
V gene: TRBV28; clone size: NA; D gene: TRBD2; J gene: TRBJ2-7; CDR3 DNA: TGTGCCAGCAGTTTTCGGGGGGGTAGGTACGAGCAGTACTTC; CDR3 protein: CASSFRGGRYEQYF
V gene: TRBV30; clone size: NA; D gene: NA; J gene: TRBJ2-7; CDR3 DNA: TGTGCCTGCCGTACGCCTAGCTCCTACGAGCAGTACTTC; CDR3 protein: CACRTPSSYEQYF
V gene: TRBV6-5; clone size: NA; D gene: TRBD1; J gene: TRBJ1-2; CDR3 DNA: TGTGCCAGCGGGGGGAAGACAGGGGGCGCCTATGGCTACACCTTC; CDR3 protein: CASGGKTGGAYGYTF
V gene: TRBV11-2; clone size: NA; D gene: TRBD2; J gene: TRBJ2-7; CDR3 DNA: TGTGCCAGCAGCGACTGGGGCGGGAGCTCCTACGAGCAGTACTTC; CDR3 protein: CASSDWGGSSYEQYF
V gene: TRBV30; clone size: NA; D gene: NA; J gene: TRBJ2-5; CDR3 DNA: TGTGCCTGGAGTTTCACAGGGCAAGAGACCCAGTACTTC; CDR3 protein: CAWSFTGQETQYF
V gene: TRBV30; clone size: NA; D gene: NA; J gene: TRBJ2-1; CDR3 DNA: TGTGCCTGGACCCGCCTGAGGGATGAGCAGTTCTTC; CDR3 protein: CAWTRLRDEQFF
V gene: TRBV30; clone size: NA; D gene: NA; J gene: TRBJ1-5; CDR3 DNA: TGTGCCTGGAGTGTTGCAGGGTCGCATCAGCCCCAGCATTTT; CDR3 protein: CAWSVAGSHQPQHF
V gene: TRBV9; clone size: NA; D gene: TRBD2; J gene: TRBJ2-7; CDR3 DNA: TGTGCCAGCAGCGTAGCTAGCGGGAGTGGGTACGAGCAGTACTTC; CDR3 protein: CASSVASGSGYEQYF
V gene: TRBV27; clone size: NA; D gene: TRBD1; J gene: TRBJ1-6; CDR3 DNA: TGTGCCAGCAGTCCTCGACAGGGGGGTTCACCCCTCCACTTT; CDR3 protein: CASSPRQGGSPLHF
V gene: TRBV6-5; clone size: NA; D gene: TRBD1; J gene: TRBJ1-2; CDR3 DNA: TGTGCCAGCAGTTACGGGGGACAGAGGAACTATGGCTACACCTTC; CDR3 protein: CASSYGGQRNYGYTF
V gene: TRBV5-1; clone size: NA; D gene: TRBD2; J gene: TRBJ2-3; CDR3 DNA: TGCGCCAGCAGCCCGGGACTAGCGGGAGGGCAGGATACGCAGTATTTT; CDR3 protein: CASSPGLAGGQDTQYF
V gene: TRBV7-9; clone size: once; D gene: TRBD1; J gene: TRBJ2-4; CDR3 DNA: TGTGCCAGCAGCTTCATGCAGGGGGTTGCCAAAAACATTCAGTACTTC; CDR3 protein: CASSFMQGVAKNIQYF
V gene: TRBV10-1; clone size: few; D gene: TRBD1; J gene: TRBJ2-2; CDR3 DNA: TGCGCCAGCAGTCTAGGACAGGCGAACACCGGGGAGCTGTTTTTT; CDR3 protein: CASSLGQANTGELFF
V gene: TRBV5-4; clone size: NA; D gene: TRBD1; J gene: TRBJ2-5; CDR3 DNA: TGTGCCAGCAGCTCCGGACAGGGGTTTACAGAGACCCAGTACTTC; CDR3 protein: CASSSGQGFTETQYF
V gene: TRBV19; clone size: once; D gene: NA; J gene: TRBJ1-2; CDR3 DNA: TGTGCCAGTAGTAGTGTCGGGGGGAATGGCTACACCTTC; CDR3 protein: CASSSVGGNGYTF
V gene: TRBV19; clone size: once; D gene: NA; J gene: TRBJ2-5; CDR3 DNA: TGTGCCAGTATGCTGGGAGTGGGTCGGTGGGAGACCCAGTACTTC; CDR3 protein: CASMLGVGRWETQYF
V gene: TRBV30; clone size: few; D gene: TRBD1; J gene: TRBJ2-7; CDR3 DNA: TGTGCCTGCACCCGGGACAGGGGTGTCGGGGAGCAGTACTTC; CDR3 protein: CACTRDRGVGEQYF
V gene: TRBV28; clone size: NA; D gene: NA; J gene: TRBJ1-1; CDR3 DNA: TGTGCCAGCAGGTTGGGGGGGGGAATGAACACTGAAGCTTTCTTT; CDR3 protein: CASRLGGGMNTEAFF
V gene: TRBV6-2/TRBV6-3; clone size: NA; D gene: NA; J gene: TRBJ2-5; CDR3 DNA: TGTGCCAGCAGTTACTCCCTGGGGGGGCCTGAACAAGAGACCCAGTACTTC; CDR3 protein: CASSYSLGGPEQETQYF
V gene: TRBV5-6; clone size: NA; D gene: TRBD1; J gene: TRBJ2-7; CDR3 DNA: TGTGCCAGCAGCTTTCAGGGACAGGGGCGCCACGAGCAGTACTTC; CDR3 protein: CASSFQGQGRHEQYF
V gene: TRBV20-1; clone size: NA; D gene: TRBD1; J gene: TRBJ1-4; CDR3 DNA: TGCAGTGCTAGTCCATTTCAGGGGGCAACTAATGAAAAACTGTTTTTT; CDR3 protein: CSASPFQGATNEKLFF
V gene: TRBV28; clone size: once; D gene: TRBD1; J gene: TRBJ2-3; CDR3 DNA: TGTGCCAGCAGTTTAGGGACAGGGGCCACAGATACGCAGTATTTT; CDR3 protein: CASSLGTGATDTQYF
V gene: TRBV7-8; clone size: NA; D gene: NA; J gene: TRBJ1-5; CDR3 DNA: TGTGCCAGCAGCCCCTATGTCGTTCCCTCCGCGCGCAATCAGCCCCAGCATTTT; CDR3 protein: CASSPYVVPSARNQPQHF
V gene: TRBV6-5; clone size: NA; D gene: NA; J gene: TRBJ2-3; CDR3 DNA: TGTGCCAGCAGTTTCCTCGGGACGCAGTATTTT; CDR3 protein: CASSFLGTQYF
V gene: TRBV15; clone size: once; D gene: TRBD1; J gene: TRBJ2-3; CDR3 DNA: TGTGCCACCAGCAGAGATCTCAGGACAGGGGGCCTCACAGATACGCAGTATTTT; CDR3 protein: CATSRDLRTGGLTDTQYF
V gene: TRBV10-3; clone size: once; D gene: NA; J gene: TRBJ1-1; CDR3 DNA: TGTGCCATCAGTGAGTCGCTCGGGGGGCAGATAGAAGCTTTCTTT; CDR3 protein: CAISESLGGQIEAFF
V gene: TRBV11-1; clone size: NA; D gene: NA; J gene: TRBJ2-2; CDR3 DNA: TGTGCCAGCAGCCTAACAAGGGGGGGAGTCGGGGAGCTGTTTTTT; CDR3 protein: CASSLTRGGVGELFF
V gene: TRBV19; clone size: few; D gene: TRBD2; J gene: TRBJ2-5; CDR3 DNA: TGTGCCAGTAGTATAGATCTGGATAGCGGGTTTATCGAGACCCAGTACTTC; CDR3 protein: CASSIDLDSGFIETQYF
V gene: TRBV14; clone size: NA; D gene: NA; J gene: TRBJ2-1; CDR3 DNA: TGTGCCAGCAGCTCCTCTCGAGGCATGGCCGCTGAGCAGTTCTTC; CDR3 protein: CASSSSRGMAAEQFF
V gene: TRBV19; clone size: NA; D gene: TRBD1; J gene: TRBJ2-6; CDR3 DNA: TGTGCCAGTAGTCAGTACAGGGGCTCTGGGGCCAACGTCCTGACTTTC; CDR3 protein: CASSQYRGSGANVLTF
V gene: TRBV7-9; clone size: NA; D gene: TRBD1; J gene: TRBJ1-1; CDR3 DNA: TGTGCCAGCAGCTTAGCTAGTGGGACAGTCGGTACTGAAGCTTTCTTT; CDR3 protein: CASSLASGTVGTEAFF
V gene: TRBV19; clone size: NA; D gene: NA; J gene: TRBJ1-1; CDR3 DNA: TGTGCCAGTAGTATGAATAGAAACACTGAAGCTTTCTTT; CDR3 protein: CASSMNRNTEAFF
V gene: TRBV7-8; clone size: few; D gene: TRBD2; J gene: TRBJ2-3; CDR3 DNA: TGTGCCAGCAGCCAATCGGGGACTAGCGGATCAGATACGCAGTATTTT; CDR3 protein: CASSQSGTSGSDTQYF
V gene: TRBV11-2; clone size: NA; D gene: NA; J gene: TRBJ2-5; CDR3 DNA: TGTGCCAGCAGCTTAGTGGGGGGACTAGAGACCCAGTACTTC; CDR3 protein: CASSLVGGLETQYF
V gene: TRBV7-9; clone size: NA; D gene: TRBD1; J gene: TRBJ1-5; CDR3 DNA: TGTGCCAGCAGCTCAGACAGGGCCCCCAATCAGCCCCAGCATTTT; CDR3 protein: CASSSDRAPNQPQHF
V gene: TRBV3-1/TRBV3-2; clone size: few; D gene: TRBD1; J gene: TRBJ2-6; CDR3 DNA: TGTGCCAGCAGCCAGACGACAGGGGGCGCCCCTGGGGCCAACGTCCTGACTTTC; CDR3 protein: CASSQTTGGAPGANVLTF
V gene: TRBV2; clone size: NA; D gene: NA; J gene: TRBJ2-5; CDR3 DNA: TGTGCCAGCCCCACGGACAGCCAAGAGACCCAGTACTTC; CDR3 protein: CASPTDSQETQYF
V gene: TRBV6-5; clone size: NA; D gene: NA; J gene: TRBJ1-5; CDR3 DNA: TGTGCCAGCAGCTTGGACAGATTCAATCAGCCCCAGCATTTT; CDR3 protein: CASSLDRFNQPQHF
V gene: TRBV5-1; clone size: NA; D gene: TRBD2; J gene: TRBJ2-2; CDR3 DNA: TGCGCCAGCAGTTCCCCCATAGGACTAGCGGGTAACACCGGGGAGCTGTTTTTT; CDR3 protein: CASSSPIGLAGNTGELFF
V gene: TRBV12-3/TRBV12-4; clone size: NA; D gene: NA; J gene: TRBJ2-4; CDR3 DNA: TGTGCCAGCACCCATGCCCCCGGGAACATTCAGTACTTC; CDR3 protein: CASTHAPGNIQYF
V gene: TRBV29-1; clone size: few; D gene: NA; J gene: TRBJ2-7; CDR3 DNA: TGCAGCCAAAATCAGGGGCGCGCGGACTCCTACGAGCAGTACTTC; CDR3 protein: CSQNQGRADSYEQYF
V gene: TRBV11-2; clone size: NA; D gene: NA; J gene: TRBJ2-2; CDR3 DNA: TGTGCCAGCAGCTTAATCGACAGCACCGGGGAGCTGTTTTTT; CDR3 protein: CASSLIDSTGELFF
V gene: TRBV7-8; clone size: NA; D gene: NA; J gene: TRBJ2-2; CDR3 DNA: TGTGCCAGCAGCGAACAGCACACCGGGGAGCTGTTTTTT; CDR3 protein: CASSEQHTGELFF
V gene: TRBV29-1; clone size: NA; D gene: NA; J gene: TRBJ1-5; CDR3 DNA: TGCAGCGTTTCCACCGACAGTGATCAGCCCCAGCATTTT; CDR3 protein: CSVSTDSDQPQHF
V gene: TRBV18; clone size: NA; D gene: NA; J gene: TRBJ2-3; CDR3 DNA: TGTGCCAGCTCACCCGTCCCACAGGGTTACACAGATACGCAGTATTTT; CDR3 protein: CASSPVPQGYTDTQYF
V gene: TRBV4-1; clone size: NA; D gene: NA; J gene: TRBJ1-4; CDR3 DNA: TGCGCCAGCAGCCTACAGGGTCTGTCTAATGAAAAACTGTTTTTT; CDR3 protein: CASSLQGLSNEKLFF
V gene: TRBV18; clone size: NA; D gene: NA; J gene: TRBJ2-5; CDR3 DNA: TGTGCCAGCTCCCCCCCGACAGGAGGAAGAGGGACCCAGTACTTC; CDR3 protein: CASSPPTGGRGTQYF
V gene: TRBV19; clone size: NA; D gene: NA; J gene: TRBJ1-1; CDR3 DNA: TGTGCCAGTAGTTCACACAAATTCACAGGGTTGTATCGGACTGAAGCTTTCTTT; CDR3 protein: CASSSHKFTGLYRTEAFF
V gene: TRBV11-2; clone size: NA; D gene: TRBD1; J gene: TRBJ2-1; CDR3 DNA: TGTGCCAGCAGCTTAGACGACAGGGGCTCCTACAATGAGCAGTTCTTC; CDR3 protein: CASSLDDRGSYNEQFF
V gene: TRBV5-4; clone size: NA; D gene: NA; J gene: TRBJ2-7; CDR3 DNA: TGTGCCAGCAGCCCCCGGGGCTACGAGCAGTACTTC; CDR3 protein: CASSPRGYEQYF
V gene: TRBV19; clone size: NA; D gene: TRBD2; J gene: TRBJ2-1; CDR3 DNA: TGTGCCAGCGGGGGGACTAGCGGGAGAGGTGAGCAGTTCTTC; CDR3 protein: CASGGTSGRGEQFF
V gene: TRBV5-1; clone size: NA; D gene: NA; J gene: TRBJ1-1; CDR3 DNA: TGCGCCAGCAGCTTCCTGACAGGTGGCACTGAAGCTTTCTTT; CDR3 protein: CASSFLTGGTEAFF